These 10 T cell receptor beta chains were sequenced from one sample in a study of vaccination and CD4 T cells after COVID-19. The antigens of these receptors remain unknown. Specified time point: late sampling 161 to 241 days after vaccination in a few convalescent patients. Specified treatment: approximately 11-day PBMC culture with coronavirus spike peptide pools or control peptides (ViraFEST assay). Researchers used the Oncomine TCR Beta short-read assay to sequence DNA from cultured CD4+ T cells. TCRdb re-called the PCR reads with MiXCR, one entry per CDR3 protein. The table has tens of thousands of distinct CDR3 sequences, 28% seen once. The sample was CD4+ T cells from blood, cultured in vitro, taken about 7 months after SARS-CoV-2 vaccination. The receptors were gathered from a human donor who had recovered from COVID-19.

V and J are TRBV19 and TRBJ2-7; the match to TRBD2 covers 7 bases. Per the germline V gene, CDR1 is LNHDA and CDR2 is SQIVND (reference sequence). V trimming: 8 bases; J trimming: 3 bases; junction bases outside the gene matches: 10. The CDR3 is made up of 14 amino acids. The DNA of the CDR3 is TGTGCCAGTTCCCTTCGGGCTAGCGGCTACGAGCAGTACTTC. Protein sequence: CASSLRASGYEQYF.

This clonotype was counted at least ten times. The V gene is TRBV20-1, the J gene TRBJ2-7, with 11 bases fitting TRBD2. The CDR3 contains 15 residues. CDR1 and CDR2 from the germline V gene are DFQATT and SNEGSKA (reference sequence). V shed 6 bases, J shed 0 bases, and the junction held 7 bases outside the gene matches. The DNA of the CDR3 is TGCAGTGCCAAGGGACTAGCGGACGTCTCCTACGAGCAGTACTTC. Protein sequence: CSAKGLADVSYEQYF.

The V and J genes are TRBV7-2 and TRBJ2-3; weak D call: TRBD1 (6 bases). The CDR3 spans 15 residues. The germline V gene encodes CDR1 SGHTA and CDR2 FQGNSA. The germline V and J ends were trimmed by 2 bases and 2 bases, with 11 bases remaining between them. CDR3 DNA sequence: TGTGCCAGCAGCTTATCTGGGGGCCCCACAGATACGCAGTATTTT. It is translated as CASSLSGGPTDTQYF.

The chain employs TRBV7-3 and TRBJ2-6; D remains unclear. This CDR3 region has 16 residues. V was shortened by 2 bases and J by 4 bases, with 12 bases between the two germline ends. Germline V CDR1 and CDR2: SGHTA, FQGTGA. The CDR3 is CASSLFVGNGANVLTF. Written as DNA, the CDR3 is TGTGCCAGCAGCTTATTTGTGGGGAACGGGGCCAACGTCCTGACTTTC.

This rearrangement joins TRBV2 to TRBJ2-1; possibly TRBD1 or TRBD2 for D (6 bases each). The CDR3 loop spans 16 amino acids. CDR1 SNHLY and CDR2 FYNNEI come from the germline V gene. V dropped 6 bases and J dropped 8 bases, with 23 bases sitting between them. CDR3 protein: CASRRGATLAVYEQFF. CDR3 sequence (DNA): TGTGCCAGCAGGAGGGGGGCAACACTAGCCGTCTATGAGCAGTTCTTC.

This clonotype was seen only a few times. DNA for the CDR3: TGCAGTGCCCCCTTGGGTGGCCGGGGGGCTGAGCAGTTCTTC. Amino acids: CSAPLGGRGAEQFF. The chain recombines TRBV20-1 with TRBJ2-1; possible D gene TRBD2, 7 bases. The CDR3 spans 14 residues. Germline V CDR1 and CDR2: DFQATT, SNEGSKA (reference sequence). V was shortened by 6 bases and J by 9 bases, with 21 bases between the two germline ends.

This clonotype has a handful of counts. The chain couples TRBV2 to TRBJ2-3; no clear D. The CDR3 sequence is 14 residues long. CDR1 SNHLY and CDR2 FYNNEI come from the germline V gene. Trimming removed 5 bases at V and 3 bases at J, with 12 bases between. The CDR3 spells CASSPRQVTDTQYF. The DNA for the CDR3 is TGTGCCAGCAGTCCTCGCCAGGTGACAGATACGCAGTATTTT.

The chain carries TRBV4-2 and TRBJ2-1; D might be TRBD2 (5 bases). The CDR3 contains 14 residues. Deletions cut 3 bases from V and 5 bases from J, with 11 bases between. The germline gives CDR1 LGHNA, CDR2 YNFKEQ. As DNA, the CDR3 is TGTGCCAGCAGCCACCAGCGGAGAGACAATGAGCAGTTCTTC. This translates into CASSHQRRDNEQFF.

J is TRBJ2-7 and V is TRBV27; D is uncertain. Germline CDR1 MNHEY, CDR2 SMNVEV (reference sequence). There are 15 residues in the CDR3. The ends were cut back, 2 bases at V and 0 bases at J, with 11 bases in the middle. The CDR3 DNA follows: TGTGCCAGCAGTTTACGGGTTTTACCCTCCTACGAGCAGTACTTC. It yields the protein CASSLRVLPSYEQYF.

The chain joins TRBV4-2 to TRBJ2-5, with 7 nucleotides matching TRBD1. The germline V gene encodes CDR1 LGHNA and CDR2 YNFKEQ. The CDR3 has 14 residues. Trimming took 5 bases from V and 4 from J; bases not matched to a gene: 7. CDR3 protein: CASSLDRWRETQYF. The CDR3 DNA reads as TGTGCCAGCAGCTTGGACAGGTGGAGAGAGACCCAGTACTTC.